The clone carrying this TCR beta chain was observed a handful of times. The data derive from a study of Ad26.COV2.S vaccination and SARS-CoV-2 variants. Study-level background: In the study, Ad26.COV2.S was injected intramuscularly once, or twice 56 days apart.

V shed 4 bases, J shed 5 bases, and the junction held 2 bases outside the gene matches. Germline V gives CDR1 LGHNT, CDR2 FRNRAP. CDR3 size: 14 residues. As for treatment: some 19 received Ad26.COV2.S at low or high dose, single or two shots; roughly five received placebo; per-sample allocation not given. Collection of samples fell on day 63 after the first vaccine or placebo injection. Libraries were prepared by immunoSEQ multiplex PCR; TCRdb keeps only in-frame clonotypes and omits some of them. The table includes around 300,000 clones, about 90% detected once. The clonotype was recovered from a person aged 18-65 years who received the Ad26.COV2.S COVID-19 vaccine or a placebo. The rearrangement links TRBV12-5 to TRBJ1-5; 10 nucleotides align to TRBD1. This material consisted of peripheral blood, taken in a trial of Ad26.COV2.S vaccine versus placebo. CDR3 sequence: CASGSGQGYQPQHF. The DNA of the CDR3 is TGTGCTAGTGGTTCGGGACAGGGGTATCAGCCCCAGCATTTT.